What follows is one T cell receptor beta chain and its context. The antigen is unknown. These data originate in a study of identical twins. Points from the study as a whole: Fewer insertions marked abundant cord blood beta clonotypes; young adult naive trended weakly, memory not at all. Out-of-frame alpha sequences common to twins exhibited an excess of low generation probability.

After removal of 5 bases from V and 8 bases from J, the junction contained 10 bases not matched to a gene. Germline-derived CDR1 and CDR2 are LNHDA and SQIVND (reference sequence). This CDR3 has 14 amino acids. TCRdb reanalysed the 5' RACE reads using MiXCR and keeps one entry per CDR3 protein. The table includes hundreds of thousands of distinct CDR3 sequences, around a sixth detected once. Another study also made use of these data, one on T cells expressing NK-cell markers. As that report states: Researchers got TCR beta repertoires out of sorted CD3+CD56+NKG2C+, CD3+CD56+NKG2C- and CD3+CD56-NKG2C+ T cells. Within the sequenced cohort of eight donors, seven exhibited HCMV seropositivity and one was seronegative.

The rearrangement links TRBV19 to TRBJ1-2; 8 bases fit TRBD1. Sequencing was performed on PBMCs. The TCR originated in a woman under 30 in good health. The CDR3 loop reads CASSPRTGLSGYTF. As DNA, the CDR3 is TGTGCCAGTAGTCCTAGGACAGGGCTTTCAGGCTACACCTTC.